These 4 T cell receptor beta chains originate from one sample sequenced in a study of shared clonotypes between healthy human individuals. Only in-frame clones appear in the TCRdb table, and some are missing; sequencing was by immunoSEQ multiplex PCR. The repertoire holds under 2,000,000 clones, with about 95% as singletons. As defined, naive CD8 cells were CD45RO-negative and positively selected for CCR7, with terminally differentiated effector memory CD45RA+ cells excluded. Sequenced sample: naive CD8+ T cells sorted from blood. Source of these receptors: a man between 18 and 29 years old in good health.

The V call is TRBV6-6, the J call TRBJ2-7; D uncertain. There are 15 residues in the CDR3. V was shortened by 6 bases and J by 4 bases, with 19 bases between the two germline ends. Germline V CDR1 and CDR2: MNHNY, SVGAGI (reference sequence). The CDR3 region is CASSPSVPVAYEQYF. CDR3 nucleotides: TGTGCCAGCAGCCCCTCCGTTCCTGTGGCATACGAGCAGTACTTC.

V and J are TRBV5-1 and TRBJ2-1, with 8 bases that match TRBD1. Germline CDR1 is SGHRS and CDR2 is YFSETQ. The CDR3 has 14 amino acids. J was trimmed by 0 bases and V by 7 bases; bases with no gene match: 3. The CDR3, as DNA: TGCGCCAGCTCCAGGGGGCCCTCCTACAATGAGCAGTTCTTC. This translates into CASSRGPSYNEQFF.

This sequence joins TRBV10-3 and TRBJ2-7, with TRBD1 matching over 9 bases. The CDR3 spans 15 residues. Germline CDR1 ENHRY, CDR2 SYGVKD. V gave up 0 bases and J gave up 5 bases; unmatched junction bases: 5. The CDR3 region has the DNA TGTGCCATCAGTGAGTCGGGGACAGGGAAAAACGAGCAGTACTTC. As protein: CAISESGTGKNEQYF.

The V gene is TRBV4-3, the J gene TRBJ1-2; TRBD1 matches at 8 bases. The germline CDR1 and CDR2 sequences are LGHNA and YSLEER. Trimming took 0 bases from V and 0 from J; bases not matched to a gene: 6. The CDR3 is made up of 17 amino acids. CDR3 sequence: CASSQDLAGGANYGYTF. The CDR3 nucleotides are TGCGCCAGCAGCCAAGATCTGGCAGGGGGCGCTAACTATGGCTACACCTTC.